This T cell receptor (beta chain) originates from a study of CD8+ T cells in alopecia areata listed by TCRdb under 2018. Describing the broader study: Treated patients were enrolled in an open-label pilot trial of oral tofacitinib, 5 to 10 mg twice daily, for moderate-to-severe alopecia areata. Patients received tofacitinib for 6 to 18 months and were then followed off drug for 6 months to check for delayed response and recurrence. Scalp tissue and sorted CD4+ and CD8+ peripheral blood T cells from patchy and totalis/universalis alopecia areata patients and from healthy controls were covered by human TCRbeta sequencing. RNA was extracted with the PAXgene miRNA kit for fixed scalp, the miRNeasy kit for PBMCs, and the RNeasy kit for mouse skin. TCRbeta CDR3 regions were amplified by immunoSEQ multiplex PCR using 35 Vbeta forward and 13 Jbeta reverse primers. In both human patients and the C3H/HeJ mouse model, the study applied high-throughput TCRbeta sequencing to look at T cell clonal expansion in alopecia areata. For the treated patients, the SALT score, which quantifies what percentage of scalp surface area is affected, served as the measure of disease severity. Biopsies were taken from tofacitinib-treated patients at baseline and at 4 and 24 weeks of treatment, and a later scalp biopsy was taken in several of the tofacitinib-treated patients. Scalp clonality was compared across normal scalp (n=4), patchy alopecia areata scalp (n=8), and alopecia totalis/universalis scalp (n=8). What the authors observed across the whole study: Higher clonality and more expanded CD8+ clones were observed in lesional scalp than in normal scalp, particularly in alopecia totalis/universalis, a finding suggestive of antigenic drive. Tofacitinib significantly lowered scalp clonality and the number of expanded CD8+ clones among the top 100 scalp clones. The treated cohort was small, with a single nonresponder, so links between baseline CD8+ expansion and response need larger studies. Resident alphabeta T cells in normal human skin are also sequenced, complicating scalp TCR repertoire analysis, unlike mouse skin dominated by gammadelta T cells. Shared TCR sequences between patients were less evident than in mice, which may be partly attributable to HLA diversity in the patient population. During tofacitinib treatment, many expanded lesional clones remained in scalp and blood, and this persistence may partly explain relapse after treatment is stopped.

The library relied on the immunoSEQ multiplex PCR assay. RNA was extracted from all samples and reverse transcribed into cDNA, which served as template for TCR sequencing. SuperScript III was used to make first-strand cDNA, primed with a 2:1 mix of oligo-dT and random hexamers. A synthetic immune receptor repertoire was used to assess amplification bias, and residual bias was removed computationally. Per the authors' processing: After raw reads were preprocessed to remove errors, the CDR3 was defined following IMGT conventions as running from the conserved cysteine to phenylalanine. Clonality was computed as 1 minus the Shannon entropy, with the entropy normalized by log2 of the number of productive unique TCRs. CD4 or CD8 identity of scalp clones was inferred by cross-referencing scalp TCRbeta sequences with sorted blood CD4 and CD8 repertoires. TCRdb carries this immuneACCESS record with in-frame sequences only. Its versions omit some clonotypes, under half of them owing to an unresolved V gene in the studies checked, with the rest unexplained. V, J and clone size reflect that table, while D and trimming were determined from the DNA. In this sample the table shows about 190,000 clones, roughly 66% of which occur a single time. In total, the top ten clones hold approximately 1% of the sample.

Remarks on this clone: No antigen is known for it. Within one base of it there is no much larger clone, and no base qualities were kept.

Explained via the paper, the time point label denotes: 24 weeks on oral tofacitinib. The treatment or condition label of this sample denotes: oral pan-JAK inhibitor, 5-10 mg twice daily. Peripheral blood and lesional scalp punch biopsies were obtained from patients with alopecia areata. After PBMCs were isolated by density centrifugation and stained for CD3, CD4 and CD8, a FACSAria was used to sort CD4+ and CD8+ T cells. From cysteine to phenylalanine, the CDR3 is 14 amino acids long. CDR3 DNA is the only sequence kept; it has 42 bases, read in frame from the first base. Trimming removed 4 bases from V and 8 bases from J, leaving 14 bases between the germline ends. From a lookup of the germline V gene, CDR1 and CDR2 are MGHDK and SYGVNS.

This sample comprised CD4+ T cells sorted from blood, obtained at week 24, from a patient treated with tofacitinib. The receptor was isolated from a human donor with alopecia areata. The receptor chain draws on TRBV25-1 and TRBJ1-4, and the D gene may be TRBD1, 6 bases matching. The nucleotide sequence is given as TGTGCCAGCAGTGGGGCAGGGGCAGGAGAAAAACTGTTTTTT. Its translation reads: CASSGAGAGEKLFF.